The source of this T cell receptor beta chain is a study of blood T cell repertoires in COVID-19. Whole-study context: Sources were T cells, B-cell-depleted T cells, or PBMCs; the material itself was cDNA or gDNA.

Clones were sequenced by immunoSEQ multiplex PCR, and TCRdb holds only the in-frame ones, with some missing. The sample shows around 260,000 clones, around 90% of them seen only once. The germline V gene encodes CDR1 SEHNR and CDR2 FQNEAQ (reference sequence). This CDR3 is 16 amino acids long. With V trimmed by 4 bases and J by 1 base, 8 bases remained unmatched. This chain connects TRBV7-9 to TRBJ2-7, with TRBD2 matching over 9 bases. The source material was peripheral blood. The origin of this receptor is a human donor in a cohort sampled during active COVID-19. CDR3 nucleotide sequence: TGTGCCAGCAGCTCCTCTGTGCGGGGGGGGTCCTACGAGCAGTACTTC. This encodes CASSSSVRGGSYEQYF.